This TCR beta chain emerged from a study of CD8 T cells in Susac syndrome. General observations from the study: Within total CD8+ repertoires, 15 to 20 Susac-specific public clones were found, and within CD8+ TEMRA repertoires, about five.

Reverse transcription of about 0.5 to 1 ug RNA used random hexamers. TCRdb analysed the immunoSEQ multiplex PCR reads with MiXCR anew, one entry per CDR3 protein. The table has approximately 94,000 distinct CDR3 sequences, 95% seen once. CDR1 SEHNR and CDR2 FQNEAQ come from the germline V gene (reference sequence). With 6 bases removed from V and 8 bases from J, the gap between germline ends came to 13 bases. This CDR3 is 13 amino acids long. The sequenced target, TCR beta, came from blood CD8+ and CD4+ T cells. Note on this clonotype: Its antigen is currently unknown.

The TCR sequence derives from a human donor with Susac syndrome. This chain links TRBV7-9 with TRBJ2-2, with D perhaps TRBD2 (5 bases). The sequenced sample was CD8+ T cells from PBMCs. The CDR3: CASSFGETGELFF. CDR3 DNA: TGTGCCAGCAGTTTTGGGGAGACGGGGGAGCTGTTTTTT.